This T cell receptor (beta chain) was obtained from a study of low-dose radiotherapy and immunotherapy resistance in tumors. Both TCRalpha and TCRbeta chains were reverse transcribed with V-gene-specific primers. For amplifying TCRs, the PCR ran for about 22 cycles with Phusion, which was used together with a constant-region primer and the adapter on the V primers. TCRdb ran MiXCR on the reads and lists one entry per CDR3 protein. The sample holds approximately 84,000 distinct CDR3 sequences, roughly a sixth seen once. This clonotype was seen ten or more times. The sample's time point: before trial treatment. Every donor's regimen consisted of nivolumab, ipilimumab, aspirin, low-dose cyclophosphamide and low-dose radiotherapy. The J segment lost 0 bases and the V segment lost 8 bases, leaving 5 bases of the junction unmatched. The CDR3 totals 15 residues. CDR1 and CDR2 from the germline V gene are SGHAT and FQNNGV.

The source material was PBMCs, sampled before treatment. The sequence derives from a male donor with prostate cancer. This chain connects TRBV11-2 to TRBJ2-1; 9 positions agree with TRBD2. The DNA for the CDR3 is TGTGCCAGCCCCGGTAGCGGGAGCTCCTACAATGAGCAGTTCTTC. It codes for CASPGSGSSYNEQFF.